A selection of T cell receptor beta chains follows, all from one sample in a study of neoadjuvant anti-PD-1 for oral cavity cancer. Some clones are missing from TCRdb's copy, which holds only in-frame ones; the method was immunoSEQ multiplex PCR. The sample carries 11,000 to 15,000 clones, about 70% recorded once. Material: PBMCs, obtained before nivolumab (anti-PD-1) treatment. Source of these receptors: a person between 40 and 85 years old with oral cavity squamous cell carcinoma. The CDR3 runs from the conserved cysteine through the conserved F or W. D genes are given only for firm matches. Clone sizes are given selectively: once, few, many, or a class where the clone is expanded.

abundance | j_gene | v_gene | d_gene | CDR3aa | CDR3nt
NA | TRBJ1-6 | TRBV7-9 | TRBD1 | CASSLGTGTTWGSPLHF | TGTGCCAGCAGCTTGGGGACAGGGACCACTTGGGGATCACCCCTCCACTTT
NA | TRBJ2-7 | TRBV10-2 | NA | CASAGQSYEQYF | TGCGCCAGCGCAGGACAGAGCTACGAGCAGTACTTC
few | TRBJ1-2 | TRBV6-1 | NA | CATRGRDYYGYTF | TGTGCCACCCGTGGCAGGGATTACTATGGCTACACCTTC
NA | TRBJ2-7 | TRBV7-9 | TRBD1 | CASSLRWGQESEQYF | TGTGCCAGCAGCTTACGTTGGGGACAGGAGAGCGAGCAGTACTTC
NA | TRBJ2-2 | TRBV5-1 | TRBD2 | CASSPTSGSSTGELFF | TGCGCCAGCAGCCCCACTAGCGGGAGTAGTACCGGGGAGCTGTTTTTT
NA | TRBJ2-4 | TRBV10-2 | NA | CASRRGGGQPGKNIQYF | TGCGCCAGCCGGCGGGGCGGGGGCCAGCCGGGCAAAAACATTCAGTACTTC
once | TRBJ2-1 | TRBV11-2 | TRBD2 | CASSPHGGSPLNEQFF | TGTGCCAGCAGCCCTCACGGGGGGTCACCACTTAATGAGCAGTTCTTC
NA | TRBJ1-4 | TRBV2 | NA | CASSAQGVNEKLFF | TGTGCCAGCAGTGCTCAGGGAGTTAATGAAAAACTGTTTTTT
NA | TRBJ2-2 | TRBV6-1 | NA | CASSLLVRTGELFF | TGTGCCAGCAGCCTTCTGGTTAGGACCGGGGAGCTGTTTTTT
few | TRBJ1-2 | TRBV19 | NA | CASRPGQAYGYTF | TGTGCCAGTAGGCCAGGGCAGGCCTATGGCTACACCTTC